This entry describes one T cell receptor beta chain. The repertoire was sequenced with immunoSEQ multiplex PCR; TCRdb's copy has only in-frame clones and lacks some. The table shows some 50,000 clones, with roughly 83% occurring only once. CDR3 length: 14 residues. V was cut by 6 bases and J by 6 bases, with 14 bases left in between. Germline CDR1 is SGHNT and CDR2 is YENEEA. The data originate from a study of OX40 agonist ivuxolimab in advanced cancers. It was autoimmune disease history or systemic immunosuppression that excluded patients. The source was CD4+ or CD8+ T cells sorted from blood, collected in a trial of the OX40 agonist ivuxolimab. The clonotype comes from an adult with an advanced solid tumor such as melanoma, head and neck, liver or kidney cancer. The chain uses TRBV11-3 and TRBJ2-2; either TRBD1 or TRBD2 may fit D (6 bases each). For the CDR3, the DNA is TGTGCCAGCAGTATAACGGGGGCTGCCGGGGAGCTGTTTTTT. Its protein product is CASSITGAAGELFF.